The rows below give T cell receptor beta chains drawn from one sample of a study of read filtering for tumor transcriptome and immune sequencing. TCRdb re-called the reads with MiXCR, one entry per CDR3 protein. The table includes fewer than 35,000 distinct CDR3 sequences, about 18% detected once. The sample comprised a population of CD138-negative cells sorted from bone marrow. The receptors here all came from a donor aged 40 or older with multiple myeloma. Each CDR3 is given with its conserved first and last residue. The order of the fields is D gene, J gene, clone size, V gene, CDR3 protein, CDR3 DNA. A D gene is named only where the DNA matches it firmly. Some rows have no size entry. The others give once, few or many, or a class for an expanded clone.

d_gene: NA
j_gene: TRBJ1-2
abundance: many
v_gene: TRBV7-2
CDR3aa: CASSPGVGEGYGYTF
CDR3nt: TGTGCCAGCAGCCCGGGGGTGGGTGAGGGGTATGGCTACACCTTC

d_gene: TRBD1
j_gene: TRBJ2-3
abundance: many
v_gene: TRBV28
CDR3aa: CASSLSGTGGTDTQYF
CDR3nt: TGTGCCAGCAGTTTATCCGGGACAGGGGGTACAGATACGCAGTATTTT

d_gene: TRBD1
j_gene: TRBJ1-4
abundance: many
v_gene: TRBV6-1
CDR3aa: CASSETGEFGKLFF
CDR3nt: TGTGCCAGCAGCGAGACAGGGGAATTCGGAAAACTGTTTTTT

d_gene: TRBD2
j_gene: TRBJ2-3
abundance: many
v_gene: TRBV12-3/TRBV12-4
CDR3aa: CASSPGGLLDTDTQYF
CDR3nt: TGTGCCAGCAGTCCGGGGGGGCTCTTGGACACAGATACGCAGTATTTT

d_gene: NA
j_gene: TRBJ2-3
abundance: few
v_gene: TRBV7-9
CDR3aa: CASSLASWGRYF
CDR3nt: TGTGCCAGCAGCTTAGCGTCGTGGGGGAGGTATTTT

d_gene: NA
j_gene: TRBJ2-7
abundance: many
v_gene: TRBV6-2/TRBV6-3
CDR3aa: CASSSQRTGYEQYF
CDR3nt: TGTGCCAGCAGTTCCCAAAGGACGGGCTACGAGCAGTACTTC

d_gene: NA
j_gene: TRBJ2-3
abundance: NA
v_gene: TRBV11-3
CDR3aa: CASSFDLTSTDTQYF
CDR3nt: TGTGCCAGCAGCTTCGATTTAACTAGCACAGATACGCAGTATTTT

d_gene: NA
j_gene: TRBJ1-2
abundance: many
v_gene: TRBV2
CDR3aa: CASSVVGFDGYTF
CDR3nt: TGTGCCAGCAGTGTGGTAGGGTTCGATGGCTACACCTTC

d_gene: TRBD2
j_gene: TRBJ2-7
abundance: many
v_gene: TRBV7-9
CDR3aa: CASSLRLAGGYEQYF
CDR3nt: TGTGCCAGCAGCCTCAGACTAGCGGGAGGATACGAGCAGTACTTC

d_gene: NA
j_gene: TRBJ2-2
abundance: NA
v_gene: TRBV12-3/TRBV12-4
CDR3aa: CASSLFKGTGELFF
CDR3nt: TGTGCCAGCAGTTTATTCAAGGGCACCGGGGAGCTGTTTTTT

d_gene: TRBD2
j_gene: TRBJ2-3
abundance: many
v_gene: TRBV20-1
CDR3aa: CSASGGGSTDTQYF
CDR3nt: TGCAGTGCTAGTGGCGGGGGTAGCACAGATACGCAGTATTTT

d_gene: TRBD2
j_gene: TRBJ2-3
abundance: many
v_gene: TRBV10-3
CDR3aa: CATVPGTSAITQYF
CDR3nt: TGTGCCACCGTCCCCGGGACTAGCGCGATCACGCAGTATTTT

d_gene: NA
j_gene: TRBJ2-7
abundance: few
v_gene: TRBV6-5
CDR3aa: CASSSPRRGEQYF
CDR3nt: TGTGCCAGCAGTTCTCCTAGGAGGGGCGAGCAGTACTTC

d_gene: NA
j_gene: TRBJ2-5
abundance: many
v_gene: TRBV6-6
CDR3aa: CASSYEIVRETQYF
CDR3nt: TGTGCCAGCAGTTACGAGATCGTCCGGGAGACCCAGTACTTC

d_gene: NA
j_gene: TRBJ2-7
abundance: many
v_gene: TRBV28
CDR3aa: CASSTQITGIGLGEQYF
CDR3nt: TGTGCCAGCAGTACACAAATTACAGGGATAGGATTGGGGGAGCAGTACTTC

d_gene: TRBD1
j_gene: TRBJ2-1
abundance: many
v_gene: TRBV30
CDR3aa: CAWNRGRYNEQFF
CDR3nt: TGTGCCTGGAACAGGGGACGCTACAATGAGCAGTTCTTC

d_gene: NA
j_gene: TRBJ1-5
abundance: few
v_gene: TRBV4-1
CDR3aa: CASSQRDLNQPQHF
CDR3nt: TGCGCCAGCAGCCAAAGGGACCTTAATCAGCCCCAGCATTTT

d_gene: TRBD2
j_gene: TRBJ2-1
abundance: many
v_gene: TRBV14
CDR3aa: CASSHYGGAGYNEQFF
CDR3nt: TGTGCCAGCAGCCACTACGGGGGGGCAGGGTACAATGAGCAGTTCTTC

d_gene: NA
j_gene: TRBJ2-3
abundance: many
v_gene: TRBV28
CDR3aa: CASSLLEGSTDTQYF
CDR3nt: TGTGCCAGCAGTTTATTGGAGGGTTCGACAGATACGCAGTATTTT

d_gene: TRBD1
j_gene: TRBJ2-7
abundance: NA
v_gene: TRBV2
CDR3aa: CASKGQGTYEQYF
CDR3nt: TGTGCCAGCAAGGGACAGGGGACCTACGAGCAGTACTTT

d_gene: NA
j_gene: TRBJ2-3
abundance: many
v_gene: TRBV2
CDR3aa: CASRAGFGTQYF
CDR3nt: TGTGCCAGCAGAGCCGGTTTCGGTACGCAGTATTTT

d_gene: NA
j_gene: TRBJ2-3
abundance: many
v_gene: TRBV5-1
CDR3aa: CASSLASWLGGGDTQYF
CDR3nt: TGCGCCAGCAGCTTGGCCTCTTGGCTAGGTGGCGGGGATACGCAGTATTTT

d_gene: NA
j_gene: TRBJ2-7
abundance: once
v_gene: TRBV20-1
CDR3aa: CSAIRHSSSYEQYF
CDR3nt: TGCAGTGCTATACGACATAGTAGCTCTTACGAGCAGTACTTC

d_gene: NA
j_gene: TRBJ2-5
abundance: NA
v_gene: TRBV29-1
CDR3aa: CSVGGLRETQYF
CDR3nt: TGCAGCGTTGGGGGCCTTCGGGAGACCCAGTACTTC

d_gene: NA
j_gene: TRBJ1-1
abundance: medium-sized
v_gene: TRBV27
CDR3aa: CASSPGLRVTEAFF
CDR3nt: TGTGCCAGCAGTCCGGGACTTAGGGTCACTGAAGCTTTCTTT

d_gene: NA
j_gene: TRBJ1-5
abundance: few
v_gene: TRBV2
CDR3aa: CASSARSRDQPQHF
CDR3nt: TGTGCCAGCAGTGCACGGTCGAGAGATCAGCCCCAGCATTTT

d_gene: TRBD2
j_gene: TRBJ2-1
abundance: NA
v_gene: TRBV9
CDR3aa: CASGPWTSSNEQFF
CDR3nt: TGTGCCAGCGGCCCCTGGACTAGCTCAAATGAGCAGTTCTTC

d_gene: NA
j_gene: TRBJ2-7
abundance: many
v_gene: TRBV30
CDR3aa: CAWSVSLGPPYEQYF
CDR3nt: TGTGCCTGGAGTGTCAGCTTAGGGCCCCCCTACGAGCAGTACTTC

d_gene: NA
j_gene: TRBJ2-2
abundance: NA
v_gene: TRBV20-1
CDR3aa: CSARDPQGYDTGELLF
CDR3nt: TGCAGTGCTAGAGATCCGCAGGGCTATGACACCGGGGAGCTGCTTTTT

d_gene: TRBD2
j_gene: TRBJ2-3
abundance: many
v_gene: TRBV20-1
CDR3aa: CSPRTSGGGRHITDTQYF
CDR3nt: TGCAGTCCGAGGACTAGCGGGGGGGGCCGACACATCACAGATACGCAGTATTTT

d_gene: NA
j_gene: TRBJ2-3
abundance: few
v_gene: TRBV9
CDR3aa: CASSNPMGLGTDTQYF
CDR3nt: TGTGCCAGCAGCAACCCAATGGGACTGGGTACAGATACGCAGTATTTT

d_gene: TRBD2
j_gene: TRBJ2-1
abundance: many
v_gene: TRBV7-3
CDR3aa: CASSLIGGGSYNEQFF
CDR3nt: TGTGCCAGCAGCTTAATCGGCGGGGGGTCTTACAATGAGCAGTTCTTC

d_gene: NA
j_gene: TRBJ2-7
abundance: many
v_gene: TRBV12-3/TRBV12-4
CDR3aa: CASSRLYEQYF
CDR3nt: TGTGCCAGCAGTCGCCTCTACGAGCAGTACTTC

d_gene: TRBD2
j_gene: TRBJ2-3
abundance: many
v_gene: TRBV6-6
CDR3aa: CASRHRLAGVDTQYF
CDR3nt: TGTGCCAGCAGACATCGACTAGCGGGAGTAGATACGCAGTATTTT

d_gene: NA
j_gene: TRBJ2-5
abundance: many
v_gene: TRBV6-6
CDR3aa: CASSYGQFQETQYF
CDR3nt: TGTGCCAGCAGTTACGGACAGTTCCAAGAGACCCAGTACTTC

d_gene: NA
j_gene: TRBJ1-1
abundance: many
v_gene: TRBV7-9
CDR3aa: CASSLGQSTEAFF
CDR3nt: TGTGCCAGCAGCTTAGGGCAGAGCACTGAAGCTTTCTTT

d_gene: TRBD1
j_gene: TRBJ2-2
abundance: many
v_gene: TRBV24-1
CDR3aa: CATSDAGTANTGELFF
CDR3nt: TGTGCCACCAGTGATGCCGGGACAGCGAACACCGGGGAGCTGTTTTTT

d_gene: NA
j_gene: TRBJ2-3
abundance: many
v_gene: TRBV10-3
CDR3aa: CAISESLRLATDTQYF
CDR3nt: TGTGCCATCAGTGAGTCTTTACGGCTAGCCACAGATACGCAGTATTTT

d_gene: NA
j_gene: TRBJ2-3
abundance: NA
v_gene: TRBV6-2/TRBV6-3
CDR3aa: CASKEFTDTQYF
CDR3nt: TGTGCCAGCAAGGAGTTCACAGATACGCAGTATTTT

d_gene: TRBD2
j_gene: TRBJ2-1
abundance: NA
v_gene: TRBV19
CDR3aa: CASSRGSGSFNQQFF
CDR3nt: TGTGCCAGTTCCCGGGGTAGCGGGAGTTTCAATCAGCAGTTCTTC

d_gene: NA
j_gene: TRBJ2-2
abundance: many
v_gene: TRBV15
CDR3aa: CATSRDKATGELFF
CDR3nt: TGTGCCACCAGCAGAGATAAAGCTACAGGGGAGCTGTTTTTT

d_gene: NA
j_gene: TRBJ2-7
abundance: many
v_gene: TRBV25-1
CDR3aa: CASSEYRAWEVRGEQYF
CDR3nt: TGTGCCAGCAGTGAATATAGGGCATGGGAGGTGAGAGGGGAGCAGTACTTC

d_gene: TRBD1
j_gene: TRBJ2-5
abundance: many
v_gene: TRBV12-3/TRBV12-4
CDR3aa: CASSLGQGTVEGQYF
CDR3nt: TGTGCCAGCAGTTTAGGACAAGGGACAGTTGAGGGCCAGTACTTC

d_gene: TRBD1
j_gene: TRBJ2-5
abundance: many
v_gene: TRBV5-1
CDR3aa: CASSPTTGLNQYF
CDR3nt: TGCGCCAGCAGCCCTACGACAGGGTTGAACCAGTACTTC